This T cell receptor beta chain derives from a study of human T cells and chemical hapten exposure. The time point is: patch test 2, 6 weeks after DPC sensitization. Treatment indicated: therapeutic diphenylcyclopropenone sensitization with weekly scalp DPC. The CDR3 extends over 13 amino acids. In germline, CDR1 is SGHAT, CDR2 FQNNGV. V lost 2 bases, J lost 3 bases, and 7 bases lay in between. To note about this clonotype: Antigen specificity is unknown.

TCRdb called the RACE reads again in MiXCR, with one record for every CDR3 protein. The sample yields approximately 350,000 distinct CDR3 sequences, about 6% seen once. Study-level results: Those TCRs sitting above 1 in 1000 frequency stayed the same with DPC sensitization.

This receptor was taken from a woman aged 18 to 35 with alopecia areata. Some clones in this sample may be carry-over from other donors' samples. The rearrangement uses TRBV11-2 and TRBJ1-1; D is unclear. This material consisted of whole blood, taken in connection with sensitization to the hapten diphenylcyclopropenone (DPC). The CDR3: CASSLNSYTEAFF. In nucleotides, the CDR3 is TGTGCCAGCAGCTTAAATTCTTACACTGAAGCTTTCTTT.